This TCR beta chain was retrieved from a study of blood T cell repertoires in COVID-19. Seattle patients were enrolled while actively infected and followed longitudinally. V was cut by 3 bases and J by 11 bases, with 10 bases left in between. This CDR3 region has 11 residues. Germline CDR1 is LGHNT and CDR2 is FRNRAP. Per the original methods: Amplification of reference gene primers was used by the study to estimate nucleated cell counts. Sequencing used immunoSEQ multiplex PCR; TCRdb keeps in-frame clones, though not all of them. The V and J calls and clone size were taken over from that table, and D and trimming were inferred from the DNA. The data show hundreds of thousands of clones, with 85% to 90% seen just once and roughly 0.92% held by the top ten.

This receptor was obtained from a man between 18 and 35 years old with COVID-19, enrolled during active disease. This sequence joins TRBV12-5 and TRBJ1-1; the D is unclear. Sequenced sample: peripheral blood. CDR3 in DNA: TGTGCTAGTGGTTTCGGTACGGAGGCTTTCTTT. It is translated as CASGFGTEAFF.